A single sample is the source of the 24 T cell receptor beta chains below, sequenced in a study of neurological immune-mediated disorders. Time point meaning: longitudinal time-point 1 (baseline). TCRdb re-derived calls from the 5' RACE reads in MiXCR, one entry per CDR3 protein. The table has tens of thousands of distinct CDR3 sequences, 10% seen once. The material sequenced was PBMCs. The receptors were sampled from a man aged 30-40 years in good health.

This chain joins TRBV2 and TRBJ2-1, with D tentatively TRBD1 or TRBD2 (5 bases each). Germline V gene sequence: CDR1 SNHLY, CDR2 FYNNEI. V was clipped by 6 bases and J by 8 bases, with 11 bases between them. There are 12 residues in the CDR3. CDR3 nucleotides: TGTGCCAGCAGGGGGGACGGCGATGAGCAGTTCTTC. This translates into CASRGDGDEQFF. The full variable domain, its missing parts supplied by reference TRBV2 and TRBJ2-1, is EPEVTQTPSHQVTQMGQEVILRCVPISNHLYFYWYRQILGQKVEFLVSFYNNEISEKSEIFDDQFSVERPDGSNFTLKIRSTKLEDSAMYFCASRGDGDEQFFGPGTRLTVL.

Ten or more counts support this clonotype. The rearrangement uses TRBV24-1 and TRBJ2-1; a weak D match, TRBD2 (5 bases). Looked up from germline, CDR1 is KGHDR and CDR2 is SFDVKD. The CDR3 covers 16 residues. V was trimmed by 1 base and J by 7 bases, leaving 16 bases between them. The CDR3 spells CATSDFAVSSGNEQFF. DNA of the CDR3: TGTGCCACCAGTGATTTTGCGGTGTCCTCGGGGAATGAGCAGTTCTTC.

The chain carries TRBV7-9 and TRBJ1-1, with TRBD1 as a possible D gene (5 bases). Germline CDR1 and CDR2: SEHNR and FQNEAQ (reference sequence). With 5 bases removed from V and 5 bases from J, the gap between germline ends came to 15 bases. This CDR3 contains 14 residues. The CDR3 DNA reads TGTGCCAGCAGCGTGACAGACCAGAAAACTGAAGCTTTCTTT. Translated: CASSVTDQKTEAFF.

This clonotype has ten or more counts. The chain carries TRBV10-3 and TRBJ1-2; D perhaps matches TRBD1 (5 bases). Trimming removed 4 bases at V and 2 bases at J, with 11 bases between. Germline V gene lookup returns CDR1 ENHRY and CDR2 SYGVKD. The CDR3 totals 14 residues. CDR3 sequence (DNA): TGTGCCATCAGTGGGCGGGACGGCAACTATGGCTACACCTTC. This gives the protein CAISGRDGNYGYTF.

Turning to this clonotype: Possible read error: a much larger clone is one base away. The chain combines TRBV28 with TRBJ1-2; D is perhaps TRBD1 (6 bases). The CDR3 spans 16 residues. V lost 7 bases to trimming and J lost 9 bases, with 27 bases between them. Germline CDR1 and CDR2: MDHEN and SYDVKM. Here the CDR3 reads CASTSSLPGAGNCYTF. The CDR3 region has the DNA TGTGCCAGCACCTCCTCCCTCCCGGGGGCGGGGAATTGCTACACCTTC.

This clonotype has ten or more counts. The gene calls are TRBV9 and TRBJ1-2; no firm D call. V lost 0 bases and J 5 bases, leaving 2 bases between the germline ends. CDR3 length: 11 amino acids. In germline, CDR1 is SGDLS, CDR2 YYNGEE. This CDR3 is CASSVEYGYTF. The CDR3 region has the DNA TGTGCCAGCAGCGTAGAATATGGCTACACCTTC.

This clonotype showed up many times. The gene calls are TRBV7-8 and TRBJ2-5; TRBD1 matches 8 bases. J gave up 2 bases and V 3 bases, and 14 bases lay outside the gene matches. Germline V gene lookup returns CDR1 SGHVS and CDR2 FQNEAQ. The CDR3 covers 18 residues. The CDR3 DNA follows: TGTGCCAGCAGCTTTAGTCCTCCACAGGGGGTCCCACAAGAGACCCAGTACTTC. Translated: CASSFSPPQGVPQETQYF.

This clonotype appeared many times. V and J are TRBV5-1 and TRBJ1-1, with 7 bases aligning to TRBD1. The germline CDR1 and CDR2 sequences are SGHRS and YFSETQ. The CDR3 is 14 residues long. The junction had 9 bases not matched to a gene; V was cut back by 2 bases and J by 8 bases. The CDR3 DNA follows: TGCGCCAGCAGCTTCAATGGACAGGAAGAGGAAGCTTTCTTT. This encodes CASSFNGQEEEAFF.

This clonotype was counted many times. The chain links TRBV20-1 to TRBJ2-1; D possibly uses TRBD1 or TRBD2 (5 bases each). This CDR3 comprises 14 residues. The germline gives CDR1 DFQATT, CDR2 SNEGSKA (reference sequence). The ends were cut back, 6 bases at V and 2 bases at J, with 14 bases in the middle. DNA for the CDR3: TGCAGTGCCGGGTGGGGGTCCGCCTACAATGAGCAGTTCTTC. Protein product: CSAGWGSAYNEQFF.

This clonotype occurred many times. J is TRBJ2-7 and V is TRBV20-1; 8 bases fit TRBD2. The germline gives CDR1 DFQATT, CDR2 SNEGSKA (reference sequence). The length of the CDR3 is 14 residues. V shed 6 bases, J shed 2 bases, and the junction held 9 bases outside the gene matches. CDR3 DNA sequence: TGCAGTGCCCCAACTACTAGCGGAGCCTACGAGCAGTACTTC. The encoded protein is CSAPTTSGAYEQYF.

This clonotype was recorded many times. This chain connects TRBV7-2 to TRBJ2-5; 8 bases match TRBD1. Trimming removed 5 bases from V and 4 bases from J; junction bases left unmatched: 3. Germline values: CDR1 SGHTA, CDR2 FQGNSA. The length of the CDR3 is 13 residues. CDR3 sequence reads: CASSLDRGETQYF. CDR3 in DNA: TGTGCCAGCAGCCTTGACAGGGGAGAGACCCAGTACTTC. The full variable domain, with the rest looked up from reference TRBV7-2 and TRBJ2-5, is GAGVSQSPSNKVTEKGKDVELRCDPISGHTALYWYRQSLGQGLEFLIYFQGNSAPDKSGLPSDRFSAERTGGSVSTLTIQRTQQEDSAVYLCASSLDRGETQYFGPGTRLLVL.

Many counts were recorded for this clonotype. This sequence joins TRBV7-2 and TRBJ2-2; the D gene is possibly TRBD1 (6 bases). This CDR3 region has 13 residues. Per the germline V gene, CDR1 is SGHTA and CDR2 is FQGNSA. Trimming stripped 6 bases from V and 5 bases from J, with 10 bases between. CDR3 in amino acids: CASSPRGTGELFF. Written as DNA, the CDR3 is TGTGCCAGCAGTCCCAGGGGTACCGGGGAGCTGTTTTTT.

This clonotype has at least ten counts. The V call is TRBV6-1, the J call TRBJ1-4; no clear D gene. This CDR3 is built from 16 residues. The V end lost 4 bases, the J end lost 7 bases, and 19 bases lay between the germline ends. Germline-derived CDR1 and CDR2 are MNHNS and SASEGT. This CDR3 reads CASSAATEGRGEKLFF. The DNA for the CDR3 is TGTGCCAGCAGTGCCGCCACGGAGGGTCGGGGTGAAAAACTGTTTTTT.

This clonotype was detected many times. CDR3 DNA sequence: TGTGCCAGCAGCTTGGCCCCCGGTAGCACAGATACGCAGTATTTT. It yields the protein CASSLAPGSTDTQYF. This chain joins TRBV5-5 and TRBJ2-3; no clear D gene. This CDR3 contains 15 residues. Germline CDR1 and CDR2: SGHKS and YYEKEE (reference sequence). The V end lost 0 bases, the J end lost 0 bases, and 8 bases lay between the germline ends.

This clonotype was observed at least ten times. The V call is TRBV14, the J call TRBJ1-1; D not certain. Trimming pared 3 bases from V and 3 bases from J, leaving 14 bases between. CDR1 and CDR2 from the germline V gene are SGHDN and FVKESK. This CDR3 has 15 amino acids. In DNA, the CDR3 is TGTGCCAGCAGCCAGCGGGCGGGGTTTGACACTGAAGCTTTCTTT. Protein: CASSQRAGFDTEAFF. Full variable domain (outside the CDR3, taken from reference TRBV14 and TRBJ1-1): EAGVTQFPSHSVIEKGQTVTLRCDPISGHDNLYWYRRVMGKEIKFLLHFVKESKQDESGMPNNRFLAERTGGTYSTLKVQPAELEDSGVYFCASSQRAGFDTEAFFGQGTRLTVV.

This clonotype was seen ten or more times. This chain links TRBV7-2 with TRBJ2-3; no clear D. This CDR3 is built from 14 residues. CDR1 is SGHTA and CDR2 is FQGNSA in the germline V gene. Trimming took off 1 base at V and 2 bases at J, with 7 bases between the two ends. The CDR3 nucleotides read TGTGCCAGCAGCTTAGAACCCGTCACAGATACGCAGTATTTT. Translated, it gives CASSLEPVTDTQYF.

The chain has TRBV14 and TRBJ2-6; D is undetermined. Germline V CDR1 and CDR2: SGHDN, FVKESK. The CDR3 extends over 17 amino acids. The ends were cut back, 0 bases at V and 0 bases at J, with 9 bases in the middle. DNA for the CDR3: TGTGCCAGCAGCCAAGATCGTTCGTACTCTGGGGCCAACGTCCTGACTTTC. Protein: CASSQDRSYSGANVLTF.

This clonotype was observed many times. As DNA, the CDR3 is TGTGCCAGCAGGGGAGAAGGGGAGGGCGTCGCTTTCTTT. This codes for CASRGEGEGVAFF. The J gene is TRBJ1-1, the V gene TRBV24-1, with D possibly TRBD1 on 6 matching bases. This CDR3 is 13 amino acids long. The germline V gene encodes CDR1 KGHDR and CDR2 SFDVKD. Trimming left V 11 bases short and J 11 bases short, with 23 bases between.

The CDR3 loop reads CASLSVAGAKGETQYF. The CDR3 DNA reads as TGCGCCAGCTTGTCTGTGGCGGGAGCCAAGGGAGAGACCCAGTACTTC. The V gene is TRBV10-2, the J gene TRBJ2-5; 7 bases map to TRBD2. The germline gives CDR1 WSHSY, CDR2 SAAADI. V was clipped by 8 bases and J by 4 bases; unmatched bases: 16. The CDR3 sequence is 16 residues long.

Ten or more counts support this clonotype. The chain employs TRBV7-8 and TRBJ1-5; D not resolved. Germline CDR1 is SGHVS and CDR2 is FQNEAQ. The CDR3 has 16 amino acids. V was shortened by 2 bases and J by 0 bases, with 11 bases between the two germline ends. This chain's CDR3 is CASSLFPGNSNQPQHF. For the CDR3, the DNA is TGTGCCAGCAGCTTATTCCCCGGGAATAGCAATCAGCCCCAGCATTTT.

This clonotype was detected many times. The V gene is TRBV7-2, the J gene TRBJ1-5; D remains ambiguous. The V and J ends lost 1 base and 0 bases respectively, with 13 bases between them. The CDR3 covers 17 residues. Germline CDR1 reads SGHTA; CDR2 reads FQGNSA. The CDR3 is CASSLVGGRNSNQPQHF. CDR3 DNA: TGTGCCAGCAGCTTAGTTGGTGGACGGAATAGCAATCAGCCCCAGCATTTT.

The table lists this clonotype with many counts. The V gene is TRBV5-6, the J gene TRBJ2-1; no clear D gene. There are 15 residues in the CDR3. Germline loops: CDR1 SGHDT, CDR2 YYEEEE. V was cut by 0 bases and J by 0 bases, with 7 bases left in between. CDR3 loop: CASSLGEYSYNEQFF. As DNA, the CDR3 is TGTGCCAGCAGCTTGGGGGAATACTCCTACAATGAGCAGTTCTTC.

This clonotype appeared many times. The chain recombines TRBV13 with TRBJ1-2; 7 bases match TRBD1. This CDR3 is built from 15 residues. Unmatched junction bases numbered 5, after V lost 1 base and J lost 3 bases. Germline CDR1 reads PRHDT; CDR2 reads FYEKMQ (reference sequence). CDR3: CASSLVGGADYGYTF. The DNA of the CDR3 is TGTGCCAGCAGCTTAGTAGGGGGCGCCGACTATGGCTACACCTTC.

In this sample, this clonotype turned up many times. This CDR3 reads CASSPSGGVTEAFF. As DNA, the CDR3 is TGCGCCAGCAGCCCTTCAGGGGGCGTCACTGAAGCTTTCTTT. V and J are TRBV5-1 and TRBJ1-1, with 8 nucleotides matching TRBD1. The CDR3 covers 14 residues. Looked up from germline, CDR1 is SGHRS and CDR2 is YFSETQ. V lost 4 bases and J lost 4; bases outside the gene matches: 6.